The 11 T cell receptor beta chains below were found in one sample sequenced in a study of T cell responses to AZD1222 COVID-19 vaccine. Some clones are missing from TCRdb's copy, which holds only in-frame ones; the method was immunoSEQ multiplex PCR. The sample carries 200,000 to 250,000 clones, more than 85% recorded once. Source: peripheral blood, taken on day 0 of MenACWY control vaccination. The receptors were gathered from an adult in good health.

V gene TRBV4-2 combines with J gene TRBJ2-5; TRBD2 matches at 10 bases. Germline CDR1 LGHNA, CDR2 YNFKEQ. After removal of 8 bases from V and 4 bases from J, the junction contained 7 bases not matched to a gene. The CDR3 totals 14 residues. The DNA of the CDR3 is TGTGCCAGCTCAAGCGGGGGGGCTCGAGAGACCCAGTACTTC. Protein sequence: CASSSGGARETQYF.

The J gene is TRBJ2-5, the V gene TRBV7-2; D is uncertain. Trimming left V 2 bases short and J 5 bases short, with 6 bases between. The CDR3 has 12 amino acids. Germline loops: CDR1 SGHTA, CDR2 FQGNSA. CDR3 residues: CASSLMAETQYF. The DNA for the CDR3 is TGTGCCAGCAGCTTAATGGCGGAGACCCAGTACTTC.

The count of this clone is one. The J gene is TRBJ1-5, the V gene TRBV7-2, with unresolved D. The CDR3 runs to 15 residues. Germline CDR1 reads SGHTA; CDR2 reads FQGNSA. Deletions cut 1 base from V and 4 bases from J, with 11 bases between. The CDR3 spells CASSLEELRNQPQHF. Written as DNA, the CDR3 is TGTGCCAGCAGCTTAGAGGAGTTGCGGAATCAGCCCCAGCATTTT.

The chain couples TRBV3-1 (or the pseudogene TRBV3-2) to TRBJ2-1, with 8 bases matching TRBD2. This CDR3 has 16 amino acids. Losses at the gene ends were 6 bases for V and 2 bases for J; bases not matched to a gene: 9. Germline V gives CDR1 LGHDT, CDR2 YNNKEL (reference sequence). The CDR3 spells CASSIYGGAPYNEQFF. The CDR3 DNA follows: TGTGCCAGCAGTATCTACGGGGGGGCCCCCTACAATGAGCAGTTCTTC.

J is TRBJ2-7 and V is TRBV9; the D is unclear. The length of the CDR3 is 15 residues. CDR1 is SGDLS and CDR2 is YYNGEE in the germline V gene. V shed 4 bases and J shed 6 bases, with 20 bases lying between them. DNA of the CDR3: TGTGCCAGCAGCCCCCAATCTGTAGTGGGGTCCGAGCAGTACTTC. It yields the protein CASSPQSVVGSEQYF.

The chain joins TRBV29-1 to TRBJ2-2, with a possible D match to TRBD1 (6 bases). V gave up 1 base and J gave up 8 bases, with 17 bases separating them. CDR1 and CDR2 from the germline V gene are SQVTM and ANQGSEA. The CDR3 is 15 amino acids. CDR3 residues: CSVEVDRLDNGELFF. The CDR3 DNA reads TGCAGCGTTGAAGTTGACAGGTTGGATAATGGGGAGCTGTTTTTT.

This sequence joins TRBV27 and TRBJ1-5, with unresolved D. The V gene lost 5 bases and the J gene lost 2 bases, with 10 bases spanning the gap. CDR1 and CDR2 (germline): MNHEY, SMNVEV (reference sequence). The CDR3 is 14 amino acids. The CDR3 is CASSPVGRNQPQHF. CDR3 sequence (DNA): TGTGCCAGCAGTCCAGTTGGGCGCAATCAGCCCCAGCATTTT.

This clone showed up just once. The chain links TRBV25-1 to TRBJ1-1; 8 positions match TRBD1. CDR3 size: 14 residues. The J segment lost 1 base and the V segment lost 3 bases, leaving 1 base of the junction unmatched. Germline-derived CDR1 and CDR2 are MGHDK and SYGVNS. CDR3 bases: TGTGCCAGCAGTGAGACAGGGGCGAACACTGAAGCTTTCTTT. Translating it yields CASSETGANTEAFF.

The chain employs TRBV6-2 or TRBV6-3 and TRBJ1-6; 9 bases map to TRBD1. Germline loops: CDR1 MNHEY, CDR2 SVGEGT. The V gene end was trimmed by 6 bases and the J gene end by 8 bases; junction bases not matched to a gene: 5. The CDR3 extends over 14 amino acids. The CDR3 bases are TGTGCCAGCAGCCTCCGGGACAGGGATTCACCCCTCCACTTT. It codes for CASSLRDRDSPLHF.

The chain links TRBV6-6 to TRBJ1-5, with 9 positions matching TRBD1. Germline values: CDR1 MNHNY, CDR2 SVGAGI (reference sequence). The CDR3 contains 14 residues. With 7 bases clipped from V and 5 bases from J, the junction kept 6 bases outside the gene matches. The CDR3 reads CASTVGQGYQPQHF. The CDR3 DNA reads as TGTGCCAGCACCGTGGGACAGGGTTATCAGCCCCAGCATTTT.

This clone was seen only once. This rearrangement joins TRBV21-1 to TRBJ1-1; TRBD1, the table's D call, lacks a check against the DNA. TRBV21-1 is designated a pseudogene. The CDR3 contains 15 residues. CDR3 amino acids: CASSKTQGASTEAFF. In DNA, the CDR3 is TGTGCCAGCAGCAAAACTCAGGGGGCTAGCACTGAAGCTTTCTTT.